This T cell receptor (beta chain) was observed in a study of blood T cell repertoires in COVID-19. Measured with immunoSEQ multiplex PCR; TCRdb has only the in-frame clones, and not every one. The sample has roughly 500,000 clones; 89% are singletons. This TCR was recovered from a man younger than 30 with COVID-19, enrolled during active disease. Sequencing was done on a sample of peripheral blood.

The CDR3, as DNA: TGTGCCAGCAGCCCTCGGGACAGGGTCCTCCATGAGCAGTTCTTC. This codes for CASSPRDRVLHEQFF. The chain joins TRBV11-3 to TRBJ2-1, with 9 bases matching TRBD1. CDR3 length equals 15 residues. The junction had 10 bases not matched to a gene; V was cut back by 5 bases and J by 8 bases. CDR1 and CDR2 from the germline V gene are SGHNT and YENEEA.